This passage covers 17 T cell receptor beta chains from one sample sequenced in a study of CD8+ T cells in alopecia areata. RNA extraction was followed by reverse transcription into cDNA, which acted as the sequencing template. Clones were read by immunoSEQ multiplex PCR, and TCRdb kept only the in-frame ones, dropping some. This sample has about 150,000 clones, with roughly 53% found just once. This specimen was CD4+ T cells sorted from blood, taken at week 0. Every receptor here comes from a human donor with alopecia areata.

This chain connects TRBV18 to TRBJ2-4; either TRBD1 or TRBD2 may fit D (5 bases each). The CDR3 consists of 15 residues. The V end lost 2 bases, the J end lost 0 bases, and 8 bases lay between the germline ends. Germline V lookup: CDR1 KGHSH, CDR2 LQKENI. The CDR3 loop reads CASSPRDRAKNIQYF. CDR3 nucleotides: TGTGCCAGCTCACCAAGGGACCGAGCCAAAAACATTCAGTACTTC.

This chain links TRBV2 with TRBJ2-3; TRBD1 might be the D (8 bases). Trimming stripped 7 bases from V and 4 bases from J, with 15 bases between. The CDR3 loop spans 14 amino acids. Germline CDR1 and CDR2: SNHLY and FYNNEI. CDR3 sequence reads: CASIGQGGADTQYF. The CDR3 nucleotides read TGTGCCAGCATCGGACAGGGAGGGGCAGATACGCAGTATTTT.

This clone was observed once. The chain recombines TRBV6-6 with TRBJ2-2, with D hard to call. The V end lost 7 bases, the J end lost 6 bases, and 12 bases lay between the germline ends. The CDR3 sequence is 13 residues long. Germline V gene data show CDR1 as MNHNY and CDR2 as SVGAGI (reference sequence). CDR3 amino acids: CASNRLYPGELFF. The CDR3 DNA sequence: TGTGCCAGCAATAGGCTTTATCCCGGGGAGCTGTTTTTT.

This chain joins TRBV18 and TRBJ2-3, with TRBD2 identical over 8 bases. After removal of 3 bases from V and 2 bases from J, the junction contained 7 bases not matched to a gene. Germline V gives CDR1 KGHSH, CDR2 LQKENI. This CDR3 contains 16 residues. The CDR3 DNA sequence: TGTGCCAGCTCACCCCTTAGCGGGGCTCCCACAGATACGCAGTATTTT. It is translated as CASSPLSGAPTDTQYF. Supplemented by reference TRBV18 and TRBJ2-3, the full variable domain reads NAGVMQNPRHLVRRRGQEARLRCSPMKGHSHVYWYRQLPEEGLKFMVYLQKENIIDESGMPKERFSAEFPKEGPSILRIQQVVRGDSAAYFCASSPLSGAPTDTQYFGPGTRLTVL.

J is TRBJ1-1 and V is TRBV7-2; D gene unclear. V was cut by 3 bases and J by 5 bases, with 10 bases left in between. The CDR3 totals 13 residues. Germline loops: CDR1 SGHTA, CDR2 FQGNSA. For the CDR3, the DNA is TGTGCCAGCAGCTTGGGGATAAAGACTGAAGCTTTCTTT. It yields the protein CASSLGIKTEAFF.

This clone was observed a handful of times. This chain joins TRBV30 and TRBJ2-3; D is ambiguous. V gave up 6 bases and J gave up 1 base, with 11 bases separating them. Germline values: CDR1 GTSNPN, CDR2 SVGIG (reference sequence). This CDR3 is 13 amino acids long. The CDR3 nucleotides are TGTGCCTGTCCAAGTGCTGGCACAGATACGCAGTATTTT. Amino acid sequence: CACPSAGTDTQYF. Complete variable domain (other parts from reference TRBV30 and TRBJ2-3): SQTIHQWPATLVQPVGSPLSLECTVEGTSNPNLYWYRQAAGRGLQLLFYSVGIGQISSEVPQNLSASRPQDRQFILSSKKLLLSDSGFYLCACPSAGTDTQYFGPGTRLTVL.

The chain employs TRBV6-6 and TRBJ2-7; 8 nucleotides align to TRBD1. J lost 2 bases, V lost 2 bases, and 8 bases had no gene match. The CDR3 is 16 amino acids. Per the germline V gene, CDR1 is MNHNY and CDR2 is SVGAGI (reference sequence). CDR3 nucleotides: TGTGCCAGCAGTTACGTGGACAGGGCGGAAGCCTACGAGCAGTACTTC. Protein: CASSYVDRAEAYEQYF.

Here the CDR3 reads CSVRRGSDTQYF. DNA of the CDR3: TGCAGCGTGCGCAGGGGTTCAGATACGCAGTATTTT. The rearrangement uses TRBV29-1 and TRBJ2-3; tentatively, D is TRBD1 (6 bases). V gave up 6 bases and J gave up 4 bases, with 11 bases separating them. CDR3 length: 12 amino acids. The germline gives CDR1 SQVTM, CDR2 ANQGSEA.

V gene TRBV5-1 combines with J gene TRBJ2-5; D not certain. Germline loops: CDR1 SGHRS, CDR2 YFSETQ. Deletions cut 0 bases from V and 4 bases from J, with 7 bases between. There are 13 residues in the CDR3. DNA for the CDR3: TGCGCCAGCAGCTTGGCGCCAGGAGAGACCCAGTACTTC. Amino acid sequence: CASSLAPGETQYF.

The V gene is TRBV7-8, the J gene TRBJ1-1, with D unresolved. V was trimmed by 6 bases and J by 1 base, leaving 15 bases between them. The CDR3 is 15 residues long. CDR1 and CDR2 from the germline V gene are SGHVS and FQNEAQ. As DNA, the CDR3 is TGTGCCAGCAGTCAAGCCCTGGCAGGGAACACTGAAGCTTTCTTT. This sequence encodes CASSQALAGNTEAFF.

This clone was observed a handful of times. The CDR3 reads CASSRVYPSEKLFF. Written as DNA, the CDR3 is TGTGCCAGCAGCCGGGTTTACCCAAGTGAAAAACTGTTTTTT. The chain recombines TRBV4-2 with TRBJ1-4; D unclear. Germline V gene data show CDR1 as LGHNA and CDR2 as YNFKEQ. Trimming removed 4 bases at V and 7 bases at J, with 13 bases between. The CDR3 has 14 amino acids.

This chain connects TRBV27 to TRBJ2-1; tentatively, D is TRBD1 or TRBD2 (5 bases each). V was pared by 5 bases and J by 9 bases, with 17 bases between. CDR1 is MNHEY, CDR2 SMNVEV, per germline (reference sequence). The CDR3 totals 14 residues. The CDR3 protein is CASSPSGPRSEQFF. The CDR3, as DNA: TGTGCCAGCAGTCCCTCGGGACCCCGCTCTGAGCAGTTCTTC.

The chain joins TRBV30 to TRBJ1-2; D call uncertain. The V end lost 4 bases, the J end lost 4 bases, and 13 bases lay between the germline ends. The germline V gene encodes CDR1 GTSNPN and CDR2 SVGIG (reference sequence). The CDR3 runs to 13 residues. The CDR3 nucleotides read TGTGCCTGGATCGGCAGGAAACGCTATGGCTACACCTTC. Its protein is CAWIGRKRYGYTF.

The rearrangement links TRBV12-5 to TRBJ2-3, with D maybe TRBD1 (6 bases). This CDR3 is built from 14 residues. Germline assignment: CDR1 LGHNT and CDR2 FRNRAP. V was pared by 1 base and J by 2 bases, with 7 bases between. CDR3 sequence: CASGLGQATDTQYF. CDR3 DNA sequence: TGTGCTAGTGGTTTGGGACAGGCCACAGATACGCAGTATTTT.

The chain combines TRBV4-2 with TRBJ2-5; D gene unclear. Trimming removed 3 bases from V and 3 bases from J, with 8 bases in between. CDR1 is LGHNA, CDR2 YNFKEQ, per germline. The CDR3 loop spans 13 amino acids. The CDR3 loop reads CASSQTAEETQYF. CDR3 bases: TGTGCCAGCAGCCAGACGGCAGAAGAGACCCAGTACTTC.

The rearrangement uses TRBV2 and TRBJ2-5; no definite D call. Germline V gene sequence: CDR1 SNHLY, CDR2 FYNNEI. The ends were cut back, 7 bases at V and 5 bases at J, with 14 bases in the middle. The CDR3 spans 13 residues. In nucleotides, the CDR3 is TGTGCCAGCAATGGAAAAGGCGGCGAGACCCAGTACTTC. Residues: CASNGKGGETQYF.

The rearrangement joins TRBV5-6 to TRBJ1-5; TRBD1 aligns across 9 bases. V lost 4 bases to trimming and J lost 1 base; unmatched junction nucleotides: 6. The CDR3 covers 16 residues. CDR1 is SGHDT, CDR2 YYEEEE, per germline. CDR3 loop: CASSNTGGKSNQPQHF. DNA for the CDR3: TGTGCCAGCAGCAATACAGGGGGCAAAAGCAATCAGCCCCAGCATTTT.